This TCR beta chain was sequenced during a study of CD8+CD57+ T cells in acquired aplastic anemia. Using genomic DNA as the template, TCR beta VDJ and CDR3 profiling was carried out. TCRdb recomputed calls from the reads with MiXCR, one row per CDR3 protein. The sample yields about 240,000 distinct CDR3 sequences, around 43% seen once. This CDR3 has 17 residues. CDR1 SEHNR and CDR2 FQNEAQ come from the germline V gene (reference sequence). Notes on this clonotype: A single base separates this from a much larger clone, so it may be a read error. Because the CDR3 is missing its conserved closing phenylalanine or tryptophan, this is likely a read error.

Patients chosen for sequencing had CD8+CD57+ cells that had expanded, as shown by flow cytometry. The material sequenced was sorted CD4+, CD8+, or CD8+CD57+ T cells (not recorded which) from PBMCs. The rearrangement joins TRBV7-9 to TRBJ1-1, with D hard to call. This clonotype originated in a human donor with aplastic anemia. In nucleotides, the CDR3 is TGCGCCAGCAGCTTGGTAAGAAGAGACTCCCCGGGGACTGAAGCTTTCCTT. It translates to CASSLVRRDSPGTEAFL.